A selection of T cell receptor beta chains follows, all from one sample in a study of T cell responses to AZD1222 COVID-19 vaccine. Clones were sequenced by immunoSEQ multiplex PCR, and TCRdb holds only the in-frame ones, with some missing. The sample lists approximately 160,000 clones, roughly 93% seen once, with around 0.9% in the top ten. Sequencing was performed on peripheral blood, taken on day 0 of AZD1222 vaccination. The source of these receptors is an adult in good health. Both conserved end residues are part of each CDR3. The D gene is left open where the match is weak. Part of the rows lack a size; the others show once, few, many or a class for expanded clones.

V gene	clone size	D gene	J gene	CDR3 protein	CDR3 DNA
TRBV7-3	.	.	TRBJ2-2	CASSLLPDTGELFF	TGTGCCAGCAGCTTACTTCCCGACACCGGGGAGCTGTTTTTT
TRBV5-8	.	.	TRBJ2-5	CASSLAKETQYF	TGTGCCAGCAGCTTGGCGAAGGAGACCCAGTACTTC
TRBV5-1	.	.	TRBJ1-2	CASSLARAGNYGYTF	TGCGCCAGCAGCTTGGCCCGGGCGGGGAACTATGGCTACACCTTC
TRBV18	.	.	TRBJ1-3	CASSLTRIVEGTIYF	TGTGCCAGCTCCCTGACGAGGATCGTGGAAGGCACCATATATTTT
TRBV5-5	.	TRBD1	TRBJ2-1	CASRRTGVVDEQFF	TGTGCCAGCAGACGGACAGGGGTCGTAGATGAGCAGTTCTTC
TRBV5-1	.	TRBD1	TRBJ1-6	CASSLEGQYNSPLHF	TGCGCCAGCAGCTTGGAGGGACAGTATAATTCACCCCTCCACTTT
TRBV6-4	once	.	TRBJ2-1	CASSVDSSPYNEQFF	TGTGCCAGCAGTGTCGACTCCTCCCCGTACAATGAGCAGTTCTTC
TRBV3-1/TRBV3-2	.	TRBD1	TRBJ1-2	CASSNRGRYTF	TGTGCCAGCAGCAACAGGGGTCGCTACACCTTC
TRBV12-3/TRBV12-4	.	.	TRBJ1-4	CASRVLNEKLFF	TGTGCCAGCAGGGTCCTAAATGAAAAACTGTTTTTT
TRBV9	few	.	TRBJ2-7	CASSVGVENEQYF	TGTGCCAGCAGCGTAGGGGTTGAAAACGAGCAGTACTTC
TRBV18	few	.	TRBJ1-4	CASSPQATNEKLFF	TGTGCCAGCTCACCACAGGCAACTAATGAAAAACTGTTTTTT